This section outlines one T cell receptor (beta chain) sequence together with its context. Its target antigen remains unknown. Qualities for individual bases were not recorded, and no much larger clone is one base off. The junction shows trimming of 8 bases on V and 3 bases on J, plus 7 bases between the germline ends. Taken from cysteine to phenylalanine, the CDR3 has 11 residues. Of the read, only the CDR3 DNA is kept; its 33 bases are in frame from base 1. CDR1 and CDR2 are read off the germline V gene (reference sequence) as LNHNV and YYDKDF. The sample belongs to a study of blood T cell repertoires in COVID-19 (TCRdb year 2020). Some background on the complete study: Samples from collaborators originated in the United States, Italy and Spain and spanned both the acute and convalescent phases of COVID-19. The prospective study material was composed of cDNA or gDNA derived from T cells, B-cell-depleted T cells, or PBMCs. Deeply sampled blood TCRbeta repertoires from subjects exposed to, actively infected with, or recovered from COVID-19 were included in the dataset. The repertoires were released in a freely available public database intended as a resource for research on the immune response to SARS-CoV-2. Samples were obtained from the ongoing ImmuneRACE study (first 160 participants) and from 950 to 1,500 subjects provided by 6 global collaborators. A de-identified subject ID, COVID-19 status, age in years and sex were almost always included in the sample metadata. Where HLA class I and class II types were available, the types were taken from metadata supplied by the sample provider, not from assay-based typing.

Study-wide conclusions, independent of this receptor: The amount of clinical and demographic metadata varied by source and participant and was provided uncurated.

Another Seattle source contributed samples from volunteer blood donors who had recovered from COVID-19. Each collaborating institution followed its own protocols to collect whole blood in K2EDTA tubes. For TCRbeta analysis, collaborators shipped samples in one of three forms: frozen whole blood, isolated PBMCs, or DNA extracted from either of those sample types. The immunoSEQ Assay, a bias-controlled multiplex PCR, was used to amplify TCRbeta CDR3 regions from genomic DNA. The authors processed their data as follows. The number of nucleated cells in each sample was estimated by amplification of reference gene primers within the assay. To quantify the absolute abundance of each unique TCRbeta CDR3 rearrangement, sequence reads were collapsed and filtered. For each sample, productive Simpson clonality was calculated as the square root of Simpson's diversity index across productive rearrangements. Here the immuneACCESS table is served through TCRdb, limited to in-frame sequences with V and J called. Missing clones are a known gap in these copies; in checked studies unresolved V genes cover under half, and the rest lacks a known reason. That table furnishes V, J and clone size, whereas the DNA furnished D and trimming. Across this sample there are a few hundred thousand clones, with roughly 89% seen only once. The ten largest clonotypes hold over 2% of the sample.

The receptor was isolated from a man aged 25 to 45 who had recovered from COVID-19. Input material: peripheral blood. Recombination connected TRBV15 to TRBJ1-2, with no reliable assignment of the D segment. The DNA sequence is as follows: TGTGCCACCCGGGGTGACTATGGCTACACCTTC. This gives the protein CATRGDYGYTF. With the portions outside the CDR3 filled from the reference TRBV15 and TRBJ1-2 genes, the complete variable region becomes DAMVIQNPRYQVTQFGKPVTLSCSQTLNHNVMYWYQQKSSQAPKLLFHYYDKDFNNEADTPDNFQSRRPNTSFCFLDIRSPGLGDTAMYLCATRGDYGYTFGSGTRLTVV.